This T cell receptor (beta chain) was profiled in a study of blood T cell repertoires in COVID-19. About the study: Researchers got acute and convalescent COVID-19 samples from the United States, Italy and Spain. Nucleic acid was either cDNA or gDNA, and it came from T cells, B-cell-depleted T cells, or PBMCs.

V lost 3 bases to trimming and J lost 7 bases; unmatched junction nucleotides: 6. The CDR3 is 14 amino acids. Germline V gives CDR1 SGHTA, CDR2 FQGNSA. In the authors' workflow: How many nucleated cells were present was estimated from reference gene primer amplification. The data were produced by immunoSEQ multiplex PCR, yet TCRdb's version contains in-frame clones alone and is incomplete. The V and J calls and clone size are taken from that table; D and trimming were inferred from the DNA. This repertoire shows over 300,000 clones, nearly 90% found once; its top ten account for 6.5%. Specimen: peripheral blood. The clonotype originates from a man aged 18 to 30 with active or convalescent COVID-19. This rearrangement joins TRBV7-2 to TRBJ1-5, with 7 bases fitting TRBD1. The CDR3 reads CASSFDRVGQPQHF. The CDR3 bases are TGTGCCAGCAGCTTCGACAGGGTTGGGCAGCCCCAGCATTTT.